Listed below are T cell receptor beta chains from one sample, sequenced in a study of cytotoxic CD8 clonotypes in ibrutinib-treated CLL. Libraries were prepared by immunoSEQ multiplex PCR; TCRdb keeps only in-frame clonotypes and omits some of them. Of about 29,000 clones listed, about 78% were seen once; the top ten hold approximately 50%. Sequences were derived from PBMCs, sampled after 36 months of ibrutinib treatment. Receptors were obtained from a human donor with chronic lymphocytic leukemia. Each CDR3 is given with its conserved first and last residue. A D gene is named only where the DNA matches it firmly. For some rows the clone size is stated as once, few or many, or as a class when expanded; others skip it.

size	D	V	J	DNA	CDR3
.	TRBD1	TRBV6-1	TRBJ2-5	TGTGCCAGCAGTGCCTTAAGACAGGGCGGAGAGACCCAGTACTTC	CASSALRQGGETQYF
once	TRBD1	TRBV7-9	TRBJ1-2	TGTGCCAGCAGCCCTTGGACAGGGGACGGCTACACCTTC	CASSPWTGDGYTF
.	.	TRBV5-6	TRBJ1-4	TGTGCCAGCAGCTTGGGCAGAGAAAAACTGTTTTTT	CASSLGREKLFF
.	TRBD1	TRBV7-2	TRBJ2-7	TGTGCCAGCAGCCCGGGACAGGGCACCTACGAGCAGTACTTC	CASSPGQGTYEQYF
.	.	TRBV7-9	TRBJ1-2	TGTGCCAGCAGCCCCCCTTTGGTGCGGTCAGGGGTCTATGGCTACACCTTC	CASSPPLVRSGVYGYTF
.	.	TRBV5-1	TRBJ1-1	TGCGCCAGCAGCTCATTCGACAGTTTCAGTACTGAAGCTTTCTTT	CASSSFDSFSTEAFF
.	.	TRBV6-5	TRBJ1-1	TGTGCCAGCAGCCCCGGGGGGTACACTGAAGCTTTCTTT	CASSPGGYTEAFF
few	.	TRBV27	TRBJ1-2	TGTGCCAGCAGCGGACACCTCTCCTATGGCTACACCTTC	CASSGHLSYGYTF
.	TRBD1	TRBV9	TRBJ2-2	TGTGCCAGCAGCGTAGCGGACAGGGGATCTAAGAACACCGGGGAGCTGTTTTTT	CASSVADRGSKNTGELFF
.	.	TRBV27	TRBJ1-1	TGTGCCAGCAGCGAGTTGGACTCTAACACTGAAGCTTTCTTT	CASSELDSNTEAFF
.	.	TRBV19	TRBJ2-1	TGTGCCAGTAGTATAGGGTCGGCTGAGGGGGAGCAGTTCTTC	CASSIGSAEGEQFF
.	.	TRBV4-1	TRBJ1-5	TGCGCCAGCAGCCAAGATTCGGGGTTGAATCAGCCCCAGCATTTT	CASSQDSGLNQPQHF
.	.	TRBV11-3	TRBJ1-1	TGTGCCAGCAGCGATGGCGGGAACACTGAAGCTTTCTTT	CASSDGGNTEAFF
few	.	TRBV30	TRBJ1-2	TGTGCCTGGAGTGTACAACAAGGGCTCTATGGCTACACCTTC	CAWSVQQGLYGYTF
.	.	TRBV4-3	TRBJ1-6	TGCGCCAGCAGCCAAGCCTTCAGCTCCTATAATTCACCCCTCCACTTT	CASSQAFSSYNSPLHF
few	TRBD1	TRBV2	TRBJ1-5	TGTGCCAGCAGTTTGGGACAGGGAAGTTGGCAGCCCCAGCATTTT	CASSLGQGSWQPQHF
.	.	TRBV5-1	TRBJ1-2	TGCGCCAGCAGCTTGGCCGGGGTTGAATACACCTTC	CASSLAGVEYTF
few	.	TRBV27	TRBJ2-2	TGTGCCAGCAGTTGGCGACAGGTCTGGTCGGACACCGGGGAGCTGTTTTTT	CASSWRQVWSDTGELFF
.	.	TRBV6-5	TRBJ2-7	TGTGCCAGCAGCAGGGACGGCGGGGCCGAGCAGTACTTC	CASSRDGGAEQYF
.	.	TRBV11-2	TRBJ2-2	TGTGCCAGCAGCTTAACCGGGACCCACACCGGGGAGCTGTTTTTT	CASSLTGTHTGELFF
.	.	TRBV1	TRBJ1-6	TGCACCAGCACCCCCCCGCGGGGTGGGAATTCACCCCTCCACTTT	CTSTPPRGGNSPLHF
.	TRBD1	TRBV6-5	TRBJ1-4	TGTGCCAGCACCGAGACAGGGATTAATGAAAAACTGTTTTTT	CASTETGINEKLFF
.	TRBD1	TRBV19	TRBJ2-5	TGTGCCAGTAGTGCCGGGACAGGGGGCGCCGAGACCCAGTACTTC	CASSAGTGGAETQYF
.	TRBD1	TRBV5-1	TRBJ2-1	TGCGCCAGCAGCTCGGGACAGCCAGGGGATGAGCAGTTCTTC	CASSSGQPGDEQFF